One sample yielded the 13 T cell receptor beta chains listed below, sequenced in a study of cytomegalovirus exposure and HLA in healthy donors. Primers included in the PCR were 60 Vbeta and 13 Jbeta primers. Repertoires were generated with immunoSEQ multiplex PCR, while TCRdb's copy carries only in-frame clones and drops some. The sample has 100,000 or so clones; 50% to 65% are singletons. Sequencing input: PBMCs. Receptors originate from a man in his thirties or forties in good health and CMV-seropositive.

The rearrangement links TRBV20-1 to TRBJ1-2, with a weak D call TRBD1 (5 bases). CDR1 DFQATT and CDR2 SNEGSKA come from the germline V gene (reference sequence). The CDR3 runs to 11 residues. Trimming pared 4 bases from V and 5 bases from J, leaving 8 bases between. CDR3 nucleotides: TGCAGTGCTACGGGGACTTATGGCTACACCTTC. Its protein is CSATGTYGYTF.

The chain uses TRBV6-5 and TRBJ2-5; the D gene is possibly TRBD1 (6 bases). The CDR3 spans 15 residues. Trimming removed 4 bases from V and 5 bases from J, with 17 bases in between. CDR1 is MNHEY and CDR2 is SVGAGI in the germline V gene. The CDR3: CASSSPGVLGETQYF. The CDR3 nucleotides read TGTGCCAGCAGTTCACCAGGGGTATTGGGTGAGACCCAGTACTTC.

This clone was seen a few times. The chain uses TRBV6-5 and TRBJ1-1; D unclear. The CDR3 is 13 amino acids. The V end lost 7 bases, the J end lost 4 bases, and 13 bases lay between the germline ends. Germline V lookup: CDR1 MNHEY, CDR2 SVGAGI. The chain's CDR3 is CASTLSRATEAFF. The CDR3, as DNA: TGTGCCAGCACCCTCTCGAGGGCCACTGAAGCTTTCTTT.

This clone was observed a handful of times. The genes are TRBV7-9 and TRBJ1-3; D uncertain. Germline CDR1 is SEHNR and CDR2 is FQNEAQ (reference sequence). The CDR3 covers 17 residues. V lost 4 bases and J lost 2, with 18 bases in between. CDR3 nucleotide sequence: TGTGCCAGCAGCTCCTCACGGGAGTGGGTCCCTGGAAACACCATATATTTT. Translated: CASSSSREWVPGNTIYF.

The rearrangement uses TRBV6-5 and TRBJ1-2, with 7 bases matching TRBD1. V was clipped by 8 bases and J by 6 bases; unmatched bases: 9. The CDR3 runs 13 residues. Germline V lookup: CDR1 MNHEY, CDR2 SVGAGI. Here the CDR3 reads CASRSRGIHGYTF. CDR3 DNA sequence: TGTGCCAGCCGGTCCAGGGGGATTCATGGCTACACCTTC.

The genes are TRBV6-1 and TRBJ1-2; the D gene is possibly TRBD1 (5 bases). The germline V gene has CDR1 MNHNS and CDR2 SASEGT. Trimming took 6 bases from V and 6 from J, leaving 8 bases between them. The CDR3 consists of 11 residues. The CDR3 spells CASSRVHGYTF. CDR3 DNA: TGTGCCAGCAGCAGGGTCCATGGCTACACCTTC.

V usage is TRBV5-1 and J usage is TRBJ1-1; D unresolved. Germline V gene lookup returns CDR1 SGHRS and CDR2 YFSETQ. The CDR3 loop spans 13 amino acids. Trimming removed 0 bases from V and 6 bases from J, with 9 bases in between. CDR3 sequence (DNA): TGCGCCAGCAGCTTGGATCGGGGAGCTGAAGCTTTCTTT. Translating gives CASSLDRGAEAFF. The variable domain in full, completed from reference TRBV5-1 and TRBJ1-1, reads KAGVTQTPRYLIKTRGQQVTLSCSPISGHRSVSWYQQTPGQGLQFLFEYFSETQRNKGNFPGRFSGRQFSNSRSEMNVSTLELGDSALYLCASSLDRGAEAFFGQGTRLTVV.

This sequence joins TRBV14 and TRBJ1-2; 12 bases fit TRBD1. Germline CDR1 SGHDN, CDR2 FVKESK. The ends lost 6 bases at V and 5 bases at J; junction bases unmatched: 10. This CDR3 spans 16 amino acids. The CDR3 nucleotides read TGTGCCAGCAGACCGTCCGGGACAGGGGGCCGATATGGCTACACCTTC. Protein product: CASRPSGTGGRYGYTF.

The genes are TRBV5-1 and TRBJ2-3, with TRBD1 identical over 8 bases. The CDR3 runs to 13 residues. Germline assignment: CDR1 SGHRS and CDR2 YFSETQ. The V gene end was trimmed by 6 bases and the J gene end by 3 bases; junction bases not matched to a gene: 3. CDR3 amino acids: CASNRQGTDTQYF. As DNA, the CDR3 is TGCGCCAGCAACAGACAGGGGACAGATACGCAGTATTTT. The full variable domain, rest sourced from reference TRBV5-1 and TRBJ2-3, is KAGVTQTPRYLIKTRGQQVTLSCSPISGHRSVSWYQQTPGQGLQFLFEYFSETQRNKGNFPGRFSGRQFSNSRSEMNVSTLELGDSALYLCASNRQGTDTQYFGPGTRLTVL.

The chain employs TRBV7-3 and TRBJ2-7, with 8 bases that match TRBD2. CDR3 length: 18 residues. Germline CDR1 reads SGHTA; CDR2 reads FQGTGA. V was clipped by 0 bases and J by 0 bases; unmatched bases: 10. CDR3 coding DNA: TGTGCCAGCAGCTTAACGGCTAGCGGGCCTTCGAGCTCCTACGAGCAGTACTTC. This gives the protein CASSLTASGPSSSYEQYF.

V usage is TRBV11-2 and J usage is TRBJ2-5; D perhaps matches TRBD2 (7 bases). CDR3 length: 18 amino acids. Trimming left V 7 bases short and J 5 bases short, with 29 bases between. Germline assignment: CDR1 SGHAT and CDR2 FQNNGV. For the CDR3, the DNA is TGTGCCAGCACCCAGTATGCCAACCACGGGGGGCGGGGGGAGACCCAGTACTTC. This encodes CASTQYANHGGRGETQYF.

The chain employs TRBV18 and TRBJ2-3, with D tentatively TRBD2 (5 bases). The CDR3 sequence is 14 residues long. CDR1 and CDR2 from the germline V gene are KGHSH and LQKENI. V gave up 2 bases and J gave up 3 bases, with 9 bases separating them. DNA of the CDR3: TGTGCCAGCTCACCAGTCAGCGGAACAGATACGCAGTATTTT. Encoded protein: CASSPVSGTDTQYF.

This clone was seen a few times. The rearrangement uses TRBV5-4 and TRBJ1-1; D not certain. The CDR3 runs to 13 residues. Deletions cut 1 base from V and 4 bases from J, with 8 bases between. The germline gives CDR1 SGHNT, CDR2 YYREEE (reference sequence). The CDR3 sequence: CASSLIGGTEAFF. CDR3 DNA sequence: TGTGCCAGCAGCTTGATCGGAGGCACTGAAGCTTTCTTT.